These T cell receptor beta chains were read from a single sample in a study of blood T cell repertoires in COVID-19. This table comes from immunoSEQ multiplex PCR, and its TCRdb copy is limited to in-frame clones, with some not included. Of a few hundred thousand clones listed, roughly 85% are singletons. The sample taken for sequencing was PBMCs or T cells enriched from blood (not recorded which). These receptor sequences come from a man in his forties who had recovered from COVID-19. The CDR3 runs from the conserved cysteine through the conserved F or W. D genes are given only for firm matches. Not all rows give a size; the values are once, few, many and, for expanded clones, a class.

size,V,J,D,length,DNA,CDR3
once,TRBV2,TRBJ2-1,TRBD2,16,TGTGCCAGCAGTCAAGCCGGGACTAGTCGCCACAATGAGCAGTTCTTC,CASSQAGTSRHNEQFF
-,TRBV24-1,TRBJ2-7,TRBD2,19,TGTGCCACCAGTGATCACCCAGGGACTAGCGGGAGTTTGTTCGACGAGCAGTACTTC,CATSDHPGTSGSLFDEQYF
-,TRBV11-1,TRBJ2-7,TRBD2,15,TGTGCCAGCAGCCCGCTCGGACTAGGTCGCGACGAGCAGTACTTC,CASSPLGLGRDEQYF
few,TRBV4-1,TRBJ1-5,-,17,TGCGCCAGCAGCCAGACCAGAACGCGGGGCCTTTCCCAGCCCCAGCATTTT,CASSQTRTRGLSQPQHF
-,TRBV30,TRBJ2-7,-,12,TGTGCCTGGAGGGAGGGTACCCTTGGGCAGTACTTC,CAWREGTLGQYF
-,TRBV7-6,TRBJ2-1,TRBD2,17,TGTGCCAGCAGCAATCGACTAGCGGGAGGGCCTTACAATGAGCAGTTCTTC,CASSNRLAGGPYNEQFF
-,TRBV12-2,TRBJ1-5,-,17,TGTGCAAGTCGCTTAGAAAGCCCTGAACATGAGGATCAGCCCCAGCATTTT,CASRLESPEHEDQPQHF
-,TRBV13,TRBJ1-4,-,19,TGTGCCAGCAGCTTAGTGGATCGGGGGGGGCAGGTAACTAATGAAAAACTGTTTTTT,CASSLVDRGGQVTNEKLFF
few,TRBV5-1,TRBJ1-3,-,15,TGCGCCAGCAGCCCCTGGGCGGGTGCTGGAAACACCATATATTTT,CASSPWAGAGNTIYF
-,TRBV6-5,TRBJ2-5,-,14,TGTGCCAGCCGGTGGCAGGCGATACAAGAGACCCAGTACTTC,CASRWQAIQETQYF
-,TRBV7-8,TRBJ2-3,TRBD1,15,TGTGCCAGCAGCTTGACAGGGGGGAACACAGATACGCAGTATTTT,CASSLTGGNTDTQYF
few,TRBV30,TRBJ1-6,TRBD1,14,TGTGCCTGGAGCCTGGAAGACAGGGGCAAATTCCTCCACTTT,CAWSLEDRGKFLHF
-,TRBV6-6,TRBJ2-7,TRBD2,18,TGTGCCAGCAGTCTACAGGGGCTAGCGGGAGGGTTTTTCTACGAGCAGTACTTC,CASSLQGLAGGFFYEQYF
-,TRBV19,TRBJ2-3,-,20,TGTGCCAGTAGTCGTCCCGGGACAGGGGGGACTAGCGGTAGCACAGATACGCAGTATTTT,CASSRPGTGGTSGSTDTQYF
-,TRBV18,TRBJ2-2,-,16,TGTGCCAGCTCACCATATTCAGGGCAGAACACCGGGGAGCTGTTTTTT,CASSPYSGQNTGELFF
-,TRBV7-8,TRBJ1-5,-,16,TGTGCCAGCAGCTTAGCTGCCGGGACTCGTGTTATCCCCCAGCATTTT,CASSLAAGTRVIPQHF
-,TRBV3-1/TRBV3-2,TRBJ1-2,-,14,TGTGCCAGCAGCCAGAAGGGGCGTGCCTATGGCTACACCTTC,CASSQKGRAYGYTF
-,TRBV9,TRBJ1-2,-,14,TGTGCCAGCAGCGAGGCCTGGACAGACGGGGGCTACACCTTC,CASSEAWTDGGYTF
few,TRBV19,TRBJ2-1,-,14,TGTGCCAGTAGTATAGGAGTCAGCGACAATGAGCAGTTCTTC,CASSIGVSDNEQFF
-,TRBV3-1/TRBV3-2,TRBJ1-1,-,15,TGTGCCAGCAGCCAAGATGATGGTTGGGCTCGTCGAGCTTTCTTT,CASSQDDGWARRAFF
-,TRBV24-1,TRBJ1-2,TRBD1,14,TGTGCCACCAGTGAAAGGGACAGGATTTATGGCTACACCTTC,CATSERDRIYGYTF
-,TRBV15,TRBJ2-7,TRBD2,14,TGTGCCACCAGCAGAGCGGGAGGGCCCTACGAGCAGTACTTC,CATSRAGGPYEQYF